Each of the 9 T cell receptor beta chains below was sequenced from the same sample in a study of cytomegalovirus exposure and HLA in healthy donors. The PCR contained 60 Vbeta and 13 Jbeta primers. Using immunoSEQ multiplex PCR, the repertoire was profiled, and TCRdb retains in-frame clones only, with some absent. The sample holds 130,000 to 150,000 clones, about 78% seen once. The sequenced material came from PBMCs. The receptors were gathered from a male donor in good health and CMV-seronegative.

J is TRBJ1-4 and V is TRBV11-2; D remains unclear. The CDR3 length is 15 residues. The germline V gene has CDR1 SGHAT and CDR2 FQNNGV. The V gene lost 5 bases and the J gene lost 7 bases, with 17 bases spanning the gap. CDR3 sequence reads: CASSLEGTFTEKLFF. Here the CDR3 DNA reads TGTGCCAGCAGCCTGGAGGGAACCTTTACTGAAAAACTGTTTTTT.

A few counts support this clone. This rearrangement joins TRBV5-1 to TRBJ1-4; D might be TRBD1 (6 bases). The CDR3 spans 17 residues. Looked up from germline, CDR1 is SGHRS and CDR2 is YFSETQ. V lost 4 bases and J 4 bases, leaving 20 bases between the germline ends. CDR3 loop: CASSRNVPGGNNEKLFF. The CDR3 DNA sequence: TGCGCCAGCAGCAGGAACGTACCTGGGGGCAATAATGAAAAACTGTTTTTT.

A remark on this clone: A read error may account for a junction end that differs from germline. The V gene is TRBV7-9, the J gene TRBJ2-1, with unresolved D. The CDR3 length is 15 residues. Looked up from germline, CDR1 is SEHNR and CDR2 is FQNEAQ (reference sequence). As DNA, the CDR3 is TGTTCCAGCAGCCCCCCGGAGACTGGCTACAATGAGCAGTTCTTC. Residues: CSSSPPETGYNEQFF. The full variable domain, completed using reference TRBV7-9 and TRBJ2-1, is DTGVSQNPRHKITKRGQNVTFRCDPISEHNRLYWYRQTLGQGPEFLTYFQNEAQLEKSRLLSDRFSAERPKGSFSTLEIQRTEQGDSAMYLCSSSPPETGYNEQFFGPGTRLTVL.

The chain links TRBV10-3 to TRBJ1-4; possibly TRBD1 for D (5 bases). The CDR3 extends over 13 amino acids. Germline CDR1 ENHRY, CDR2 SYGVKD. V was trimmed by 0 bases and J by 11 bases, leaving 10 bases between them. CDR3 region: CAISESGEGKLFF. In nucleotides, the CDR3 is TGTGCCATCAGTGAGTCGGGGGAGGGTAAACTGTTTTTT.

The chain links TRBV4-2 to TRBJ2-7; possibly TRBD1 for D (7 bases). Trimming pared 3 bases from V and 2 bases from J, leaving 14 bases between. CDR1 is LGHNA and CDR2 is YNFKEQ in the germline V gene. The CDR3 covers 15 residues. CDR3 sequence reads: CASSQQTGRTYEQYF. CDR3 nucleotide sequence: TGTGCCAGCAGCCAGCAGACAGGGAGGACCTACGAGCAGTACTTC.

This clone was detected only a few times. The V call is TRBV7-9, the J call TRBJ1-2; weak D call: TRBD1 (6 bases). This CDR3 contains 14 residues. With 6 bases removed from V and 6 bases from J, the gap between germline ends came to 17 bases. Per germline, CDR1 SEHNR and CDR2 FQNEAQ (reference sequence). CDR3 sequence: CASRKQGSGNGYTF. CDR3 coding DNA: TGTGCCAGCAGGAAACAGGGTTCGGGCAATGGCTACACCTTC.

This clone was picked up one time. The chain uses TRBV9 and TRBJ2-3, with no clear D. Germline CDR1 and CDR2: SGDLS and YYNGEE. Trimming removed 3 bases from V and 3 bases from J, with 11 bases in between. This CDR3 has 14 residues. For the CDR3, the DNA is TGTGCCAGCAGCGCCCAGACTGTTACAGATACGCAGTATTTT. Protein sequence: CASSAQTVTDTQYF.

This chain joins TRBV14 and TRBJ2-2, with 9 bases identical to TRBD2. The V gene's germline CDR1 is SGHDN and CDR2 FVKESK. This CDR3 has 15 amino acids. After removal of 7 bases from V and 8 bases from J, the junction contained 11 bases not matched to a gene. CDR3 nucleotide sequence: TGTGCCAGCAACATGGAGGGACTAGCAGCAGGGGAGCTGTTTTTT. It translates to CASNMEGLAAGELFF.

CDR3 coding DNA: TGTGCCAGTATACGGACAGGAAGCTCCTACAATGAGCAGTTCTTC. Amino acid sequence: CASIRTGSSYNEQFF. The rearrangement joins TRBV19 to TRBJ2-1; TRBD1 matches 7 bases. Germline CDR1 reads LNHDA; CDR2 reads SQIVND (reference sequence). This CDR3 contains 15 residues. V lost 7 bases, J lost 0 bases, and 6 bases stayed unmatched.